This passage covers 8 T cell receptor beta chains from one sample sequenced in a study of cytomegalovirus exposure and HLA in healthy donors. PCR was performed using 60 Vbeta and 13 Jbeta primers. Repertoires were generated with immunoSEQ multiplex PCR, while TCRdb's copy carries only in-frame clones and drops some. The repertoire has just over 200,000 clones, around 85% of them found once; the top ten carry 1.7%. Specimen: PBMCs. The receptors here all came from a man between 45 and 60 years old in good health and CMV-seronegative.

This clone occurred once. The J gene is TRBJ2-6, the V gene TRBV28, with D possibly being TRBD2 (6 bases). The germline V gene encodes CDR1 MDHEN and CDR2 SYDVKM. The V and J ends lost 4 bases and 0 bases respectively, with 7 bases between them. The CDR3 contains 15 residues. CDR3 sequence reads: CASSWRGSGANVLTF. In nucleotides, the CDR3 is TGTGCCAGCAGTTGGCGGGGCTCTGGGGCCAACGTCCTGACTTTC.

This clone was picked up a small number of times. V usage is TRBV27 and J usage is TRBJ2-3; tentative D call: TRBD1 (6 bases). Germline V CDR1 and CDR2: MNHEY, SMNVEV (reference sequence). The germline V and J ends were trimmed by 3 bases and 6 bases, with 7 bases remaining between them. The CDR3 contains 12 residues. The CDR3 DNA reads TGTGCCAGCAGTTTTCAGGGGGATACGCAGTATTTT. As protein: CASSFQGDTQYF.

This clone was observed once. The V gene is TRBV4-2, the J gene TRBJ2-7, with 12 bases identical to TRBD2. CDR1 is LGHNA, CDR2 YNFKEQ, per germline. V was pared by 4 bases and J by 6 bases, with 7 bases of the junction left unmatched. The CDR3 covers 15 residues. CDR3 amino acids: CASSPRLAGVIEQYF. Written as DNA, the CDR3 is TGTGCCAGCAGCCCCCGACTAGCGGGAGTGATCGAGCAGTACTTC.

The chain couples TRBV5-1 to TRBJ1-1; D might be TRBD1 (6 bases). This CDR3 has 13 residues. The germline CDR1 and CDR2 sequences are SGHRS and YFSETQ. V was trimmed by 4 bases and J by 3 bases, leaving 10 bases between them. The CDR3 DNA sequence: TGCGCCAGCAGCCCGGACAGTTACACTGAAGCTTTCTTT. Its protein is CASSPDSYTEAFF. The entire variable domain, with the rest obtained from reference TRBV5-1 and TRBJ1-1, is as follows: KAGVTQTPRYLIKTRGQQVTLSCSPISGHRSVSWYQQTPGQGLQFLFEYFSETQRNKGNFPGRFSGRQFSNSRSEMNVSTLELGDSALYLCASSPDSYTEAFFGQGTRLTVV.

CDR3 region: CASSDGGPPYEQYF. CDR3 DNA: TGCGCCAGCAGTGACGGGGGTCCCCCCTACGAGCAGTACTTC. The chain links TRBV10-1 to TRBJ2-7, with D perhaps TRBD2 (6 bases). This CDR3 is built from 14 residues. The V and J ends lost 3 bases and 2 bases respectively, with 11 bases between them. Per germline, CDR1 WNHNN and CDR2 SYGVQD (reference sequence).

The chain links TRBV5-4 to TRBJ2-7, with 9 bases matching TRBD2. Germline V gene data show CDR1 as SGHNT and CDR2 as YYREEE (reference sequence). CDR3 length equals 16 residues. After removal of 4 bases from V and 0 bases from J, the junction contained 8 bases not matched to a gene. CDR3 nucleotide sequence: TGTGCCAGCAGCCCAGCGGGAGGCACCGTCTCCTACGAGCAGTACTTC. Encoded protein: CASSPAGGTVSYEQYF.

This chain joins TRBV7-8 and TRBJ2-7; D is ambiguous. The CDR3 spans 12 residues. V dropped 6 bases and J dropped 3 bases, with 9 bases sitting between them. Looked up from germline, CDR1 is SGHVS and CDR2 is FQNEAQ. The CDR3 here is CASSPDNYEQYF. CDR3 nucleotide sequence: TGTGCCAGCAGTCCAGACAACTACGAGCAGTACTTC. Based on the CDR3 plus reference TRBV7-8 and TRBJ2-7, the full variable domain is GAGVSQSPRYKVAKRGQDVALRCDPISGHVSLFWYQQALGQGPEFLTYFQNEAQLDKSGLPSDRFFAERPEGSVSTLKIQRTQQEDSAVYLCASSPDNYEQYFGPGTRLTVT.

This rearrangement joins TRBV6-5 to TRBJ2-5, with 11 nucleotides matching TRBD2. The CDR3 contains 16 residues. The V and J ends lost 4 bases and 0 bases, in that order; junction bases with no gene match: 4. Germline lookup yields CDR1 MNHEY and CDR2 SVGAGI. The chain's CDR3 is CASSSRLAGNQETQYF. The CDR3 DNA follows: TGTGCCAGCAGTTCGAGACTAGCGGGGAACCAAGAGACCCAGTACTTC.